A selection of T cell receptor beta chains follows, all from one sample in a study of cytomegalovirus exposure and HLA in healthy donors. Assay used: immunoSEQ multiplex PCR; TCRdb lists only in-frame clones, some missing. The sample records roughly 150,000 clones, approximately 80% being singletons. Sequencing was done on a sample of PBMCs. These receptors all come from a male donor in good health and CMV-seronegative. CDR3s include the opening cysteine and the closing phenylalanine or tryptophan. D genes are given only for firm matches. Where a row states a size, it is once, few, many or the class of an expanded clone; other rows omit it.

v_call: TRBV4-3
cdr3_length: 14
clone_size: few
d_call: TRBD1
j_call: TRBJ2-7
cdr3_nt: TGCGCCAGCAGCCCTTGGCAGGGGGCCTACGAGCAGTACTTC
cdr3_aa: CASSPWQGAYEQYF

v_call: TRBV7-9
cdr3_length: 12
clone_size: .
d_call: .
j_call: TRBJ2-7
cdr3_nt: TGTGCCAGCAGCCCCACGAGGGTCGAGCAGTACTTC
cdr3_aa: CASSPTRVEQYF

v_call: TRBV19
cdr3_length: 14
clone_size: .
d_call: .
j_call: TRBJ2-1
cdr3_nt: TGTGCCAGTAGTGCAGGGTCTTTTAACAATGAGCAGTTCTTC
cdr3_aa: CASSAGSFNNEQFF

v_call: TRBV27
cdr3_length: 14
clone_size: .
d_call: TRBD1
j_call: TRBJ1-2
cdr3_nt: TGTGCCAGCAGTCCCGGGACAGGTATCTATGGCTACACCTTC
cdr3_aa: CASSPGTGIYGYTF

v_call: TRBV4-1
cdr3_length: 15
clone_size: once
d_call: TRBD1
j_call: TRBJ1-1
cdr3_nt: TGCGCCAGCAGCCAACAGGGGGCTATGAACACTGAAGCTTTCTTT
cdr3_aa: CASSQQGAMNTEAFF

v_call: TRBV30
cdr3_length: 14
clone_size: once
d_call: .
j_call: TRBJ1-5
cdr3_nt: TGTGCCTGGAGTGGGGGAGGTAGCAATCAGCCCCAGCATTTT
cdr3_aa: CAWSGGGSNQPQHF

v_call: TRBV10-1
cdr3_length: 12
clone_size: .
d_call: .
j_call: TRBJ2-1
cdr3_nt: TGCGCCAGCAGTGGACAGATGAGGATACAGTTCTTC
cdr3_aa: CASSGQMRIQFF

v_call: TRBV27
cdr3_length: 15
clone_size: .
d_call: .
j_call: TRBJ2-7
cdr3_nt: TGTGCCAGCTCCCGGGGATACCTGGGCTCCTACGAGCAGTACTTC
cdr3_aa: CASSRGYLGSYEQYF

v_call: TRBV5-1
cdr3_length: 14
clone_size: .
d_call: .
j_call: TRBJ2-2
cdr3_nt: TGCGCCAGCAGCTTGGGTCAGGGTACCGGGGAGCTGTTTTTT
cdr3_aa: CASSLGQGTGELFF

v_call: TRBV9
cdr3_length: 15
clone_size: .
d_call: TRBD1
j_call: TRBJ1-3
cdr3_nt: TGTGCCAGCAGCATCACAGGGGACTCTGGAAACACCATATATTTT
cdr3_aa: CASSITGDSGNTIYF

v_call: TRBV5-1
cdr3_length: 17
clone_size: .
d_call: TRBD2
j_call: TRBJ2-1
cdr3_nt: TGCGCCAGCAGCTTCTCAGTAGCGGGGGGGCGGGGCGGTGAGCAGTTCTTC
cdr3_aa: CASSFSVAGGRGGEQFF

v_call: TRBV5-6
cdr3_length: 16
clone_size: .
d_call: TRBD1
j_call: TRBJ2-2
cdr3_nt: TGTGCCAGCAGCCTACCGGGACAGGGATTGACCGGGGAGCTGTTTTTT
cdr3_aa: CASSLPGQGLTGELFF

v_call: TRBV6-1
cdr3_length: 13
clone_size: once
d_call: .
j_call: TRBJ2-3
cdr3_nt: TGTGCCAGCAGCGGGATCCGCACAGATACGCAGTATTTT
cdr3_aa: CASSGIRTDTQYF

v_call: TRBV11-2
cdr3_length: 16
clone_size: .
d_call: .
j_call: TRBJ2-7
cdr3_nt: TGTGCCAGCAGCTTGACACCGATTACCGGGACCTACGAGCAGTACTTC
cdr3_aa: CASSLTPITGTYEQYF

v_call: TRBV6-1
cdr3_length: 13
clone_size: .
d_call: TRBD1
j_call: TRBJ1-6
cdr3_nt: TGTGCCACCAGGGACAGGGGAAACATTCCCCTCCACTTT
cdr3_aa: CATRDRGNIPLHF

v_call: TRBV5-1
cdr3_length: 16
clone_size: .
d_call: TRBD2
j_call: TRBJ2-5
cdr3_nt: TGCGCCAGCAGCCAGGGACTAGCGGGGAAAAGAGAGACCCAGTACTTC
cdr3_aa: CASSQGLAGKRETQYF

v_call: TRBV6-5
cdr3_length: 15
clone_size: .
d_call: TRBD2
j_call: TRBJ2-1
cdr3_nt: TGTGCCAGCAGTTACTCAGGTGGGAGGGCCAATGAGCAGTTCTTC
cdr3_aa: CASSYSGGRANEQFF

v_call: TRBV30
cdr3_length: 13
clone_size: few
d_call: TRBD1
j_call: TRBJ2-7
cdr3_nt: TGTGCCTGGAGTTGGACAGGGCCCTACGAGCAGTACTTC
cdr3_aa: CAWSWTGPYEQYF

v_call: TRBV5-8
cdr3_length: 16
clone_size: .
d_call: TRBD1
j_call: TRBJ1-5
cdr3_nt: TGTGCCAGCAGCCTTAACAGGGGTGGGCGAAATCAGCCCCAGCATTTT
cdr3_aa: CASSLNRGGRNQPQHF

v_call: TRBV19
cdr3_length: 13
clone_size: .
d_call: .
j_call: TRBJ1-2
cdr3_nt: TGTGCCAGTACGGCAGGGTTGAATTATGGCTACACCTTC
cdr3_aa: CASTAGLNYGYTF

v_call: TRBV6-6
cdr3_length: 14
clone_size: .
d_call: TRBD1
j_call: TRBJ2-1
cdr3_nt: TGTGCCAGTAACCGGGACAGGACCTACAATGAGCAGTTCTTC
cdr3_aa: CASNRDRTYNEQFF

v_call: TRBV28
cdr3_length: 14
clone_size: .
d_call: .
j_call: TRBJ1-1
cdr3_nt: TGTGCCAGCAGTTTAATGCAGGGCTCTAGATCGGCTTTCTTT
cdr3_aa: CASSLMQGSRSAFF

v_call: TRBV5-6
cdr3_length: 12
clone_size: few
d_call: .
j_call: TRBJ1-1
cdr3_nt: TGTGCCAGCAGCTTGGAGAACATTCAAACTTTCTTT
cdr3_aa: CASSLENIQTFF

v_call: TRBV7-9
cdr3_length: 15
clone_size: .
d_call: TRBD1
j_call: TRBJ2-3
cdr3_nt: TGTGCCAGCAGCTCAGGACAGGTTAACACAGATACGCAGTATTTT
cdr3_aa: CASSSGQVNTDTQYF

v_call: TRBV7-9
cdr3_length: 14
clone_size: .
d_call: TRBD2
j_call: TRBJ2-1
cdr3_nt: TGTGCCAGCAGCCCCTGGGGACTAGCGGGAGCCTCGTTCTTC
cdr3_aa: CASSPWGLAGASFF

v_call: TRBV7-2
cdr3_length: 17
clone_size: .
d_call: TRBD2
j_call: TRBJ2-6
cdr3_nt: TGTGCCAGCAGCTGGACTAGCGGGGTCGGTGGGGCCAACGGCCTGACTTTC
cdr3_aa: CASSWTSGVGGANGLTF

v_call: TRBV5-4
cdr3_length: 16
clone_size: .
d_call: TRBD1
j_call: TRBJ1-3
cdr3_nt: TGTGCCAGCAGCTGGGGGACAGGGGGATCTGGAAACACCATATATTTT
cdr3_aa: CASSWGTGGSGNTIYF

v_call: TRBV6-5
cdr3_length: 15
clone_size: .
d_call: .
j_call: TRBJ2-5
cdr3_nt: TGTGCCAGCAGTTACGTACAGGGCTTGTGGGAGACCCAGTACTTC
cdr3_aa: CASSYVQGLWETQYF

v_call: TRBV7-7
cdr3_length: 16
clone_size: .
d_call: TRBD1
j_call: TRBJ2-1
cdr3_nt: TGTGCTAGCAGCTTAGGGGGACAGGGGGCATACAATGAGCAGTTCTTC
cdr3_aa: CASSLGGQGAYNEQFF

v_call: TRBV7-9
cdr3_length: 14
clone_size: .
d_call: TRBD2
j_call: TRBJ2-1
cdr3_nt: TGTGCCAGCAGCGGGGGGACTACTGTTAATGAGCAGTTCTTC
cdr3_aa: CASSGGTTVNEQFF

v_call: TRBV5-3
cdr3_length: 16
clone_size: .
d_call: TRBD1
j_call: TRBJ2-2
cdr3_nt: TGTGCCAGAAGACCCCCGGGACAGGGTACGGCCGGGGAGCTGTTTTTT
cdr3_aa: CARRPPGQGTAGELFF

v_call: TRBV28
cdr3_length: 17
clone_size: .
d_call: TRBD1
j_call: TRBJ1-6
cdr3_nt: TGTGCCAGCAGTTTACCGCCCATGGCACAGGGGACTTCACCCCTCCACTTT
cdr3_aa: CASSLPPMAQGTSPLHF

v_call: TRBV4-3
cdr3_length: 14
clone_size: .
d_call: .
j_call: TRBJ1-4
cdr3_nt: TGCGCCAGCAGCCAAGATCTTGGGCGTGAAAAACTGTTTTTT
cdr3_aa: CASSQDLGREKLFF

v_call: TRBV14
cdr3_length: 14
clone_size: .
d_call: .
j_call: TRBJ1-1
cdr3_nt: TGTGCCAGCAGCCAAGACACTTTAAACACTGAAGCTTTCTTT
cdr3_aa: CASSQDTLNTEAFF

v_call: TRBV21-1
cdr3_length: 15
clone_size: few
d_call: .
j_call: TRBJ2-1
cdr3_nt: TGTGCCAGCAGCAAACGACAGGCCTTCTACAATGAGCAGTTCTTC
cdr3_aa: CASSKRQAFYNEQFF

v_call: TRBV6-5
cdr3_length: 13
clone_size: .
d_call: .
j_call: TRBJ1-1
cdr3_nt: TGTGCCGCCCACCGGGAGAGTGACACTGAAGCTTTCTTT
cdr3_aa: CAAHRESDTEAFF

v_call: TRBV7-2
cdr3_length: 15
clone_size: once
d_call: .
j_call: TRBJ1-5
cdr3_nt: TGTGCCAGCAGCTTACAACAGGGTGCCAATCAGCCCCAGCATTTT
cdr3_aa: CASSLQQGANQPQHF

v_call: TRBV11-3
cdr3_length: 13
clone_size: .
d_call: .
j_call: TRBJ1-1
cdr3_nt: TGTGCCAGCAGCTTCAACAGTAACACTGAAGCTTTCTTT
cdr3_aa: CASSFNSNTEAFF

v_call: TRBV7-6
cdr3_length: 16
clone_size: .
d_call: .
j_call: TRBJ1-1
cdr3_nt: TGTGCCAGCAGCTCTACAGGGATCCTCATGAACACTGAAGCTTTCTTT
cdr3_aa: CASSSTGILMNTEAFF

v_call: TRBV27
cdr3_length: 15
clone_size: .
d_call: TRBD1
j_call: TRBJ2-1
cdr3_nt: TGTGCCAGCAGCAAGGACAGGACGTCCTACAATGAGCAGTTCTTC
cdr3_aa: CASSKDRTSYNEQFF

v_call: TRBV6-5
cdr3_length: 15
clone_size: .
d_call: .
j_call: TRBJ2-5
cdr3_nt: TGTGCCAGCAGTTACCTAGGCAGGGTAGTGGAGACCCAGTACTTC
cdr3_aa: CASSYLGRVVETQYF

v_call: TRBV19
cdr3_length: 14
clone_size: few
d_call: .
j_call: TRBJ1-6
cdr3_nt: TGTGCCAGTAGTACTTCAGCGGGTAATTCACCCCTCCACTTT
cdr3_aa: CASSTSAGNSPLHF

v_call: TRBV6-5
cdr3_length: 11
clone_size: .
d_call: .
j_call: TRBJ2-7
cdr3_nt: TGTGCCACTCGGGATTCCTACGAGCAGTACTTC
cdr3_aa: CATRDSYEQYF

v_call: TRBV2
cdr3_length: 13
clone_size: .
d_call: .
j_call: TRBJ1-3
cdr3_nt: TGTGCCAGCCTCAGGGGACCTGGAAACACCATATATTTT
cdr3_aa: CASLRGPGNTIYF

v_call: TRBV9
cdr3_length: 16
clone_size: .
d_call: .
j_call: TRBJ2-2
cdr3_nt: TGTGCCGGCAGCGCCTACCCGGTTAGGGGCACCGGGGAGCTGTTTTTT
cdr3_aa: CAGSAYPVRGTGELFF

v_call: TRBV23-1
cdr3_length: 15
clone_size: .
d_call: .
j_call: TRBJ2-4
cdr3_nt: TGCGCCAGCAGTCAATTATTCGTCCGGGAAAACATTCAGTACTTC
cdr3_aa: CASSQLFVRENIQYF

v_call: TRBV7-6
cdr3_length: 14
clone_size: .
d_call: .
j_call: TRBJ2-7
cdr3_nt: TGTGCCAGCAGCTTAAGGGGGATGGGATACGAGCAGTACTTC
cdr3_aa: CASSLRGMGYEQYF

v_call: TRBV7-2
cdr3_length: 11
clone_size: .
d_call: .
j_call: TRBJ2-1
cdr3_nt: TGTGCCAGCAGCTTGCGGGTAGAGCAGTTCTTC
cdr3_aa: CASSLRVEQFF

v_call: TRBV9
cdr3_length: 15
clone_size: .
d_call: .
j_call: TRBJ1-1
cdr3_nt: TGTGCCAGCAGCGCGACCCAACAGGGTTACACTGAAGCTTTCTTT
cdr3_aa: CASSATQQGYTEAFF

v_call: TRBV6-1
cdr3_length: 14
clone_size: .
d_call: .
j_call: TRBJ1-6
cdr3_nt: TGTGCCAGCAGTGAATGGGGGGGCAATTCACCCCTCCACTTT
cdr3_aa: CASSEWGGNSPLHF

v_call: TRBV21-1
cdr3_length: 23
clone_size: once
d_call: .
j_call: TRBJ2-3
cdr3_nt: TGTGCCAGCAGCGCTGGGACAGGGGGCCACCAGCCGGTCTCCTTTACTAGCACAGATACGCAGTATTTT
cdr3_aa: CASSAGTGGHQPVSFTSTDTQYF

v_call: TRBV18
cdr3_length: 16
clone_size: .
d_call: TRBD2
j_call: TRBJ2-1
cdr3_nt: TGTGCCAGCTCACGACTGGAGCGGGGGGGCCGGAATGAGCAGTTCTTC
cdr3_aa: CASSRLERGGRNEQFF

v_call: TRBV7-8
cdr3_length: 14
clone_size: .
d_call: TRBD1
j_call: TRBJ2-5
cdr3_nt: TGTGCCAGCAGCTTAACAGGGGTGGCGGAGACCCAGTACTTC
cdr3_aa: CASSLTGVAETQYF

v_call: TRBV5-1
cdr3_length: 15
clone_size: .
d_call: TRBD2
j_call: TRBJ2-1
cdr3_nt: TGCGCCAGCAACTTGCTAGCGGGGGGCTTTAATGAGCAGTTCTTC
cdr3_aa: CASNLLAGGFNEQFF

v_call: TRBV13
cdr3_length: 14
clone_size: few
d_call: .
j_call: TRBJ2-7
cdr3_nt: TGTGCCAGCAGCTCACCCAGACATTCCTACGAGCAGTACTTC
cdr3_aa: CASSSPRHSYEQYF

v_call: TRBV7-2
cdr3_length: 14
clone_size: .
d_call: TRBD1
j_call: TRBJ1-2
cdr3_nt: TGTGCCAGCAGCTTTGGGGACAGGGTCTATGGCTACACCTTC
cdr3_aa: CASSFGDRVYGYTF

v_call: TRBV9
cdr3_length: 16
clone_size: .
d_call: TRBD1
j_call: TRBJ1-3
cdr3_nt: TGTGCCAGCAGCATACAGGGGGTAGACTCTGGAAACACCATATATTTT
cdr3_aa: CASSIQGVDSGNTIYF

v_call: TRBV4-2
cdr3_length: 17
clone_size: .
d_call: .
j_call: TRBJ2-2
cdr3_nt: TGTGCCAGCAGCCAAGGAACCCTCAGGGGAGACACCGGGGAGCTGTTTTTT
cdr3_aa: CASSQGTLRGDTGELFF

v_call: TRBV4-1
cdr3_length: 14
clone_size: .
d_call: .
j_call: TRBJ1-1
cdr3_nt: TGCGCCAGCAGCCAAGAGCCTGAGAGCACTGAAGCTTTCTTT
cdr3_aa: CASSQEPESTEAFF